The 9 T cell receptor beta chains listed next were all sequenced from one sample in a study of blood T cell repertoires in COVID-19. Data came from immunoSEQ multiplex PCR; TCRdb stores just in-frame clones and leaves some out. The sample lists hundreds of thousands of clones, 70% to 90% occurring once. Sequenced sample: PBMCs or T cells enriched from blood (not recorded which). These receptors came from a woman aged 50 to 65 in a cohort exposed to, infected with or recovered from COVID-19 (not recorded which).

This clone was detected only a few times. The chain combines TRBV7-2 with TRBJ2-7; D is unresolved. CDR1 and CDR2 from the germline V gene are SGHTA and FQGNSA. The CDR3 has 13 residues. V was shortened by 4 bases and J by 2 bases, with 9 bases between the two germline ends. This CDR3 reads CASSSSGPYEQYF. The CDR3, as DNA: TGTGCCAGCAGCTCCTCGGGTCCCTACGAGCAGTACTTC.

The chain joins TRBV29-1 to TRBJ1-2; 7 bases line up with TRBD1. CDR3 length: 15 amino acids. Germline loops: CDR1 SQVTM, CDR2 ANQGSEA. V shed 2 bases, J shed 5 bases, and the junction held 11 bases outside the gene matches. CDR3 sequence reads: CSVESPGTVSYGYTF. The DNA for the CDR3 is TGCAGCGTTGAAAGCCCCGGGACAGTTAGTTATGGCTACACCTTC.

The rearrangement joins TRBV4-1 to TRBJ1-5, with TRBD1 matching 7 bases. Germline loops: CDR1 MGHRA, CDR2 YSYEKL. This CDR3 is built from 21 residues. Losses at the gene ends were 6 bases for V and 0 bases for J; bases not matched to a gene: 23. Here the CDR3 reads CASRPTPFGGTVNYSNQPQHF. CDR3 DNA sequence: TGCGCCAGCAGGCCAACACCTTTTGGCGGGACAGTTAATTATAGCAATCAGCCCCAGCATTTT.

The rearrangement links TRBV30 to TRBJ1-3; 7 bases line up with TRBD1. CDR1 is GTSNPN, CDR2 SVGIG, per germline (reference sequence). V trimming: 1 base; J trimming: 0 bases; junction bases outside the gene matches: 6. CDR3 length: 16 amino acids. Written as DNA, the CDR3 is TGTGCCTGGAGTGAATCGACAGGGTTCTCTGGAAACACCATATATTTT. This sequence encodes CAWSESTGFSGNTIYF.

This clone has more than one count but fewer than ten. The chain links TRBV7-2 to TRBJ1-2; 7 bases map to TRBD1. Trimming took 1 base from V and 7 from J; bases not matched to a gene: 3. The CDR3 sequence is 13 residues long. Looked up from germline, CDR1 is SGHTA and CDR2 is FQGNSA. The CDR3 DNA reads TGTGCCAGCAGCTTAGGTGACAGGGTTGGCTACACCTTC. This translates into CASSLGDRVGYTF.

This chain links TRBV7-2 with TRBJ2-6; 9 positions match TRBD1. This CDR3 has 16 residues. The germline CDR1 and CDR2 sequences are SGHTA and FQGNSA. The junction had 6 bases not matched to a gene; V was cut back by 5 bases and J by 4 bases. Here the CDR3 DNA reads TGTGCCAGCAGCCGGGACAGGGCTGCCGGGGCCAACGTCCTGACTTTC. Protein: CASSRDRAAGANVLTF.

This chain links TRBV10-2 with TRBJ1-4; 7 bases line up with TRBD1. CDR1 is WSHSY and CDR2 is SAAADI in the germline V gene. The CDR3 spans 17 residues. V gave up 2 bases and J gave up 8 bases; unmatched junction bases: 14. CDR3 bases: TGCGCCAGCAGTGAGCCTGCCCTGCTAGGGGGCGTCGAAAAACTGTTTTTT. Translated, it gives CASSEPALLGGVEKLFF.

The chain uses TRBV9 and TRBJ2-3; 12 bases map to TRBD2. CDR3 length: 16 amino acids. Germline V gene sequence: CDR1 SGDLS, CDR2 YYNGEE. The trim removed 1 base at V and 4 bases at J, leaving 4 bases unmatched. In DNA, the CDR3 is TGTGCCAGCAGCGTATTGGGACTAGCGGGCTCAGATACGCAGTATTTT. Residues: CASSVLGLAGSDTQYF.

This CDR3 reads CASRPGQTNTGELFF. CDR3 in DNA: TGTGCCAGCAGACCGGGACAGACGAACACCGGGGAGCTGTTTTTT. This rearrangement joins TRBV6-5 to TRBJ2-2, with 7 bases fitting TRBD1. The germline gives CDR1 MNHEY, CDR2 SVGAGI. Trimming took 6 bases from V and 0 from J; bases not matched to a gene: 4. CDR3 length: 15 residues.